A selection of T cell receptor beta chains follows, all from one sample in a study of cytomegalovirus exposure and HLA in healthy donors. Clones were sequenced by immunoSEQ multiplex PCR, and TCRdb holds only the in-frame ones, with some missing. There are some 120,000 clones in the sample, with 2.5% to 3% held by the top ten. The material sequenced was PBMCs. These receptors all come from a man aged 25 to 40 in good health and CMV-seronegative. Both conserved end residues are part of each CDR3. A D gene is named only where the DNA matches it firmly. Rows give clone size only sometimes, using once, few, many, or a class for an expanded clone.

clone size	D gene	V gene	J gene	CDR3 DNA	CDR3 protein
.	TRBD2	TRBV14	TRBJ2-1	TGTGCCAGCAGCCCTAGCGGGTGGAGTAGCTCCTACAATGAGCAGTTCTTC	CASSPSGWSSSYNEQFF
.	TRBD2	TRBV11-2	TRBJ2-7	TGTGCCAGCAGCCGACCCTCTAGCGGGTGGGAGCAGTACTTC	CASSRPSSGWEQYF
.	TRBD1	TRBV7-8	TRBJ2-1	TGTGCCAGCAGCTTAGGAGGGGCTAATTGGGACAGGACCTACAATGAGCAGTTCTTC	CASSLGGANWDRTYNEQFF
.	TRBD2	TRBV28	TRBJ2-3	TGTGCCAGCAGTTTCGAAGCGGGAGTAGATACGCAGTATTTT	CASSFEAGVDTQYF
.	.	TRBV5-1	TRBJ2-2	TGCGCCAGCAGCCTCGAGGCGAACACCGGGGAGCTGTTTTTT	CASSLEANTGELFF
.	.	TRBV14	TRBJ2-7	TGTGCCAGCAGCCAACTGGCAGCGGGCTACGAGCAGTACTTC	CASSQLAAGYEQYF
.	.	TRBV5-6	TRBJ1-5	TGTGCCAGCAGCTTCTTGGCAGACAATCAGCCCCAGCATTTT	CASSFLADNQPQHF
.	TRBD2	TRBV6-1	TRBJ2-1	TGTGCCAGCAGTGCTACAACTAGCGGGTTTGAGCAGTTCTTC	CASSATTSGFEQFF
.	TRBD1	TRBV2	TRBJ1-1	TGTGCCAGCAGCTTAAGACAGGGGAGCGGGACGAAAGCTTTCTTT	CASSLRQGSGTKAFF
.	.	TRBV28	TRBJ1-2	TGTGCCAGCAGTTTAGAGAGGTATGGCTACACCTTC	CASSLERYGYTF
.	.	TRBV6-4	TRBJ2-1	TGTGCCAGCAGTGACAGCGAGGGAAGTTACAATGAGCAGTTCTTC	CASSDSEGSYNEQFF
.	.	TRBV7-9	TRBJ1-3	TGTGCCAGCGCCGGGACTGCCGGAAACACCATATATTTT	CASAGTAGNTIYF
.	.	TRBV14	TRBJ1-4	TGTGCCAGCAGCCCCCCACTTGAAAAACTGTTTTTT	CASSPPLEKLFF
.	.	TRBV1	TRBJ1-4	TGCACCAGCAGCCAAGGGGGACACATGGAAGAAAAACTGTTTTTT	CTSSQGGHMEEKLFF
.	.	TRBV5-1	TRBJ1-1	TGCGCCAGCAGCTTGGGGGGGCTACTCATGAACACTGAAGCTTTCTTT	CASSLGGLLMNTEAFF
.	.	TRBV27	TRBJ2-3	TGTGCCAGCAGTGGGGACACCTATTACACAGATACGCAGTATTTT	CASSGDTYYTDTQYF
.	.	TRBV2	TRBJ2-7	TGTGCCAGCAGCACGGACAGAAGAAGGTCCTACGAGCAGTACTTC	CASSTDRRRSYEQYF
.	.	TRBV6-1	TRBJ1-2	TGTGCCAGCAGTGAAGGGGGGCCCGGCTATGGCTACACCTTC	CASSEGGPGYGYTF
.	TRBD2	TRBV5-4	TRBJ2-1	TGTGCCAGCAGCTTCGGCGGGAGCAACAATGAGCAGTTCTTC	CASSFGGSNNEQFF
.	.	TRBV2	TRBJ1-2	TGTGCCAGCAGGGCTTGGACAGACTATGGCTACACCTTC	CASRAWTDYGYTF
.	TRBD2	TRBV27	TRBJ2-7	TGTGCCAGCAGTTGGGCTAGCGGGATAGATGGCGAGCAGTACTTC	CASSWASGIDGEQYF
.	.	TRBV5-1	TRBJ1-1	TGCGCCAGCAGCTTGGGGGGAACAGGTTACACTGAAGCTTTCTTT	CASSLGGTGYTEAFF
medium-sized	TRBD2	TRBV4-3	TRBJ2-6	TGCGCCAGCAGCCAGGACCCTAGCGGCCCGTCTGGGGCCAACGTCCTGACTTTC	CASSQDPSGPSGANVLTF